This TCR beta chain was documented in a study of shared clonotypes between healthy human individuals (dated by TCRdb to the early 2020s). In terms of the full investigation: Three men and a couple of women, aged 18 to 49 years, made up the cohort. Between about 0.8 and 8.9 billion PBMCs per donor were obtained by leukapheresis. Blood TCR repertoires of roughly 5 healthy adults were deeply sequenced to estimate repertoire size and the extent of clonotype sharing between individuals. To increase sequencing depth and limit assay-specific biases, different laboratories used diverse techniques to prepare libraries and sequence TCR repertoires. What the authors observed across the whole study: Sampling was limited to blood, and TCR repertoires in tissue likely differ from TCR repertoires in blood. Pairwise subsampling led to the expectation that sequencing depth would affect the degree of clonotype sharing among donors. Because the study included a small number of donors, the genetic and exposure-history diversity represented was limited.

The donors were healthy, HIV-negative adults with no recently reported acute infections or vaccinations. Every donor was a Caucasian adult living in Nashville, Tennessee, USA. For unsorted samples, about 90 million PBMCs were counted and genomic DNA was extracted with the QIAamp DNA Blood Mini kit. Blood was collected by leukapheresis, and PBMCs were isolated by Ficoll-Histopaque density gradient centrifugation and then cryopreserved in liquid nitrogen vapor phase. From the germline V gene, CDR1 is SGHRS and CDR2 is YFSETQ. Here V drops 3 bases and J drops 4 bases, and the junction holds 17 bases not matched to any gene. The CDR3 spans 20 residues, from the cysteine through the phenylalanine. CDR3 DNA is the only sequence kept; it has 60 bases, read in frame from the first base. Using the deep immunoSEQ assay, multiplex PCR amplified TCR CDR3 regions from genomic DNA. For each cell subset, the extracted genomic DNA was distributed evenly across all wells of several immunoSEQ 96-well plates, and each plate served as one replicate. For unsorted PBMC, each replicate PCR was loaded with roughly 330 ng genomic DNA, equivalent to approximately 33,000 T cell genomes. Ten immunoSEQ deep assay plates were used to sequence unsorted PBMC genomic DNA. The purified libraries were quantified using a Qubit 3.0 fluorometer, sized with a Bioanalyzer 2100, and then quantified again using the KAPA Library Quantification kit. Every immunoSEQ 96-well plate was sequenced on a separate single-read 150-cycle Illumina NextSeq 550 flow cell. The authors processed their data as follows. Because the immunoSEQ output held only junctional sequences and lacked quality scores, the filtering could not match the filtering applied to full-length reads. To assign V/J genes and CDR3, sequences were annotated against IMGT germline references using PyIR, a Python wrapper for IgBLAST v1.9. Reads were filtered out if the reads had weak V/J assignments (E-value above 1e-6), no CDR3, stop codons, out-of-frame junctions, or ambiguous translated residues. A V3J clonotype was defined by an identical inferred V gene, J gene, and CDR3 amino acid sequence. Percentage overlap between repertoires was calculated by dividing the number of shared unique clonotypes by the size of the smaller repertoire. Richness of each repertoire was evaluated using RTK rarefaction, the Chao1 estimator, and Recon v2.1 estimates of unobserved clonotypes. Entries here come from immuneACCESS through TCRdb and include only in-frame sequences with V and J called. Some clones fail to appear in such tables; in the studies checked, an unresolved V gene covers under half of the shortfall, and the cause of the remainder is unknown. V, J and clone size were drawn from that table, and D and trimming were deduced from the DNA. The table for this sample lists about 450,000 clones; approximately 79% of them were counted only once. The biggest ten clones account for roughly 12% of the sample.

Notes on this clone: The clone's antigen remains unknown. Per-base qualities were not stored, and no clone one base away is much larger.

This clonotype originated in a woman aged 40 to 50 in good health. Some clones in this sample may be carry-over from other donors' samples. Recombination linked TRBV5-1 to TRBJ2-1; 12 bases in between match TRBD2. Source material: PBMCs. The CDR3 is CASSSMTSGSLLETYNEQFF. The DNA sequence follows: TGCGCCAGCAGCTCCATGACTAGCGGGAGTCTGTTGGAGACGTACAATGAGCAGTTCTTC.